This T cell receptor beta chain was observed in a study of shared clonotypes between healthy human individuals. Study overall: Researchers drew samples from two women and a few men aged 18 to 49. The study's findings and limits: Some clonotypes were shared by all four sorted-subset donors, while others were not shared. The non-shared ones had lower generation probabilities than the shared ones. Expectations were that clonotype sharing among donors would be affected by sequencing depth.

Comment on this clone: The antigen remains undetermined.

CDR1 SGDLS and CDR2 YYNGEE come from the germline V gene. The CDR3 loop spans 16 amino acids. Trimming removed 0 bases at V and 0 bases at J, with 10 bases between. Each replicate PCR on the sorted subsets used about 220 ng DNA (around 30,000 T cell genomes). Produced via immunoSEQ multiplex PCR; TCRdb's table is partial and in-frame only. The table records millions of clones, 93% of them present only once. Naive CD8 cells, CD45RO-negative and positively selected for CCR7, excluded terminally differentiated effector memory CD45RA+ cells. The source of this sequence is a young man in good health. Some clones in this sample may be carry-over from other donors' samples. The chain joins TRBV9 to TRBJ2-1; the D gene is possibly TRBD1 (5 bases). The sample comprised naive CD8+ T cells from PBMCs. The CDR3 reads CASSVGQGSSYNEQFF. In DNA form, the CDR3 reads TGTGCCAGCAGCGTAGGTCAGGGAAGCTCCTACAATGAGCAGTTCTTC.